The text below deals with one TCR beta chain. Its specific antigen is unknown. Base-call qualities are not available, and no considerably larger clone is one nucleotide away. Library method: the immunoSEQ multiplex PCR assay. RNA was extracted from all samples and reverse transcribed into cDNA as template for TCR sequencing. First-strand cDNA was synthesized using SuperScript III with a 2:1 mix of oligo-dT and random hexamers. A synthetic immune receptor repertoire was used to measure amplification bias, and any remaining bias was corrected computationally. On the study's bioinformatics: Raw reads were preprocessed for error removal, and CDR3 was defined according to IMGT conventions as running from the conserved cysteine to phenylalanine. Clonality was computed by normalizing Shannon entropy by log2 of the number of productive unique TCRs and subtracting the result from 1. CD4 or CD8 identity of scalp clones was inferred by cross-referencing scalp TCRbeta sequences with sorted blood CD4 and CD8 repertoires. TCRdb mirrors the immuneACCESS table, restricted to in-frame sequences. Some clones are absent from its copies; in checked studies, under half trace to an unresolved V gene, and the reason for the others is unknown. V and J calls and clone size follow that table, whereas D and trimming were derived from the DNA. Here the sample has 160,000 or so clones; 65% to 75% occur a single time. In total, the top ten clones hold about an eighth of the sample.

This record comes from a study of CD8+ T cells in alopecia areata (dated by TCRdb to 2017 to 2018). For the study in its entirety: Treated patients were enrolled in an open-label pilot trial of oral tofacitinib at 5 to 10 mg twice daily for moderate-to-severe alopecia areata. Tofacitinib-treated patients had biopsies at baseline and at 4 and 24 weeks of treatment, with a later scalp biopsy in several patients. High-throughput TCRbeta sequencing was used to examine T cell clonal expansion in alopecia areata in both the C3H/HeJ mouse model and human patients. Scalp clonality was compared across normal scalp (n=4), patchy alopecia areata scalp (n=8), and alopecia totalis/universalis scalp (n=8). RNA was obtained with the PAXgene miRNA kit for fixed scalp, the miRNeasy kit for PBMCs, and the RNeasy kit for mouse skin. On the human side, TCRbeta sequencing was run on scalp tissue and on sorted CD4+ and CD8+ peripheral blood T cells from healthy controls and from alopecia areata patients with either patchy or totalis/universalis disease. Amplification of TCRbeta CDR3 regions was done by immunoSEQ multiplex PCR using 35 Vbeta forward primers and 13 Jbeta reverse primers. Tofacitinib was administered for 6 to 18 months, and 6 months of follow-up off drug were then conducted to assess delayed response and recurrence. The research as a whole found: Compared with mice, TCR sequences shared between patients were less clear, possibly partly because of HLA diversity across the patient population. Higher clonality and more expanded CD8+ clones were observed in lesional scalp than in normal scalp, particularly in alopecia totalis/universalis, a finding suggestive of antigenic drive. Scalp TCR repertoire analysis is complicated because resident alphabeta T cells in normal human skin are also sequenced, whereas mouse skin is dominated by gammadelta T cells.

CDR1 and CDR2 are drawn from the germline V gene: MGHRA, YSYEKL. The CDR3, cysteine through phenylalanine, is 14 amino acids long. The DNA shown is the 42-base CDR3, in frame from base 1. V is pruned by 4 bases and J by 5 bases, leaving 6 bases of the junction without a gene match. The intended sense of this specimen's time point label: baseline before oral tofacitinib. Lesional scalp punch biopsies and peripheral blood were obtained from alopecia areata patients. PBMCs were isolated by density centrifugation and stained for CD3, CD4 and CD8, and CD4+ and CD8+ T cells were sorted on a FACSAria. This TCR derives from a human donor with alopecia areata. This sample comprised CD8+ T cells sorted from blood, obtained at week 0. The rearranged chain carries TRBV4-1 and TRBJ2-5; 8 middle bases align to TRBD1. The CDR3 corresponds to CASSRTGGEETQYF. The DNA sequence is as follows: TGCGCCAGCAGCCGAACAGGGGGAGAGGAGACCCAGTACTTC.